This is a list of T cell receptor beta chains from one sample in a study of beta chain features in type 1 diabetes. Measured with immunoSEQ multiplex PCR; TCRdb has only the in-frame clones, and not every one. The sample records 130,000 to 150,000 clones, around 8.7% being singletons. Sequencing was carried out using central memory CD4+ T cells from blood. The receptors derive from a man aged 18 to 29 in good health. Each CDR3 is given with its conserved first and last residue. D genes are given only for firm matches. Not every row has a clone size; where given, it reads once, few, many or a size class.

j_call	clone_size	v_call	d_call	cdr3_nt	cdr3_aa
TRBJ1-2	few	TRBV4-2	TRBD1	TGTGCCAGCAGCCCGGACAGGGACGGCTACACCTTC	CASSPDRDGYTF
TRBJ2-5	-	TRBV28	-	TGTGCCAGCAGTTACGGAGAGACCCAGTACTTC	CASSYGETQYF
TRBJ1-3	-	TRBV7-2	-	TGTGCCAGCAGCCCAGCCACAGCGGCGGGCGGAAACACCATATATTTT	CASSPATAAGGNTIYF
TRBJ2-5	many	TRBV11-2	TRBD2	TGTGCCAGCAGCCCGTCGGGGGGTGGGGAGACCCAGTACTTC	CASSPSGGGETQYF
TRBJ1-5	-	TRBV7-9	TRBD1	TGTGCCAGCAGCGGCAGGGGGACAGGTAGCAATCAGCCCCAGCATTTT	CASSGRGTGSNQPQHF
TRBJ2-5	-	TRBV5-3	-	TGTGCCAGAAGCTTGGCAGGGCCGCAAGTTGAGACCCAGTACTTC	CARSLAGPQVETQYF
TRBJ2-1	few	TRBV9	TRBD2	TGTGCCAGCAGCGTAAGGCCTAGCGGGGGGCCGTATGAGCAGTTCTTC	CASSVRPSGGPYEQFF
TRBJ1-5	few	TRBV29-1	-	TGCAGCGTTGCGGGGTTGGGTCAGCCCCAGCATTTT	CSVAGLGQPQHF
TRBJ2-7	-	TRBV7-9	TRBD1	TGTGCCAGCAGCTTAGGCGGGACAGGGAACCACGAGCAGTACTTC	CASSLGGTGNHEQYF
TRBJ2-3	-	TRBV4-2	TRBD2	TGTGCCAGCAGCCAGCGGGGGGGGAGCACAGATACGCAGTATTTT	CASSQRGGSTDTQYF
TRBJ2-5	few	TRBV2	TRBD2	TGTGCCAGCAGTGCGAACGGGGGGGCGAAAGAGACCCAGTACTTC	CASSANGGAKETQYF
TRBJ2-6	-	TRBV7-2	TRBD2	TGTGCCAGCAGCTTAAGCGGGGGGGCGGGGGCCAACGTCCTGACTTTC	CASSLSGGAGANVLTF
TRBJ1-6	few	TRBV6-6	-	TGTGCCAGCAGTTACTCGGGCGGGGGTGATAATTCACCCCTCCACTTT	CASSYSGGGDNSPLHF
TRBJ2-3	-	TRBV9	-	TGTGCCAGCAGCGTTCTAGCCCTTGCGGGAGATACGCAGTATTTT	CASSVLALAGDTQYF
TRBJ1-6	-	TRBV7-8	-	TGTGCCAGCAGCTTAGAGCCCGATTCACCCCTCCACTTT	CASSLEPDSPLHF
TRBJ2-2	-	TRBV29-1	-	TGCAGCGTTGAAGATAGGCAGGGGGGCGGGGGGCGCAAATTGGGGACCGGGGAGCTGTTTTTT	CSVEDRQGGGGRKLGTGELFF
TRBJ1-4	-	TRBV6-5	TRBD1	TGTGCCAGCAGTTACACAGGGGCTAATGAAAAACTGTTTTTT	CASSYTGANEKLFF
TRBJ1-2	-	TRBV9	TRBD1	TGTGCCAGCAGCCCAACCCCGGGACAGCCGTATGGCTACACCTTC	CASSPTPGQPYGYTF
TRBJ2-5	-	TRBV11-1	TRBD2	TGTGCCAGCAGCCCCCTCCCCCAGCGGGGTGCGCCGGAGACCCAGTACTTC	CASSPLPQRGAPETQYF
TRBJ2-3	few	TRBV4-3	-	TGCGCCAGCAGCCAAAATCCGGGACTGAGCACAGATACGCAGTATTTT	CASSQNPGLSTDTQYF
TRBJ2-7	-	TRBV6-5	TRBD1	TGTGCCAGCAGAGAGACAGGGTACGAGCAGTACTTC	CASRETGYEQYF
TRBJ1-6	-	TRBV7-2	-	TGTGCCAGCAGCCAGGGAGGGCTTCAGTCACCCCTCCACTTT	CASSQGGLQSPLHF
TRBJ2-3	few	TRBV4-3	TRBD2	TGCGCCAGCAGCCACGGACTAGCGGGGTGGGAAGATACGCAGTATTTT	CASSHGLAGWEDTQYF
TRBJ2-5	-	TRBV30	TRBD2	TGTGCCTGGAGTGGGGGGGGACTGGGGACCCAGTACTTC	CAWSGGGLGTQYF
TRBJ1-6	-	TRBV27	TRBD1	TGTGCCAGCAGGGCCGGGACAGATAATTCACCCCTCCACTTT	CASRAGTDNSPLHF
TRBJ1-2	few	TRBV9	-	TGTGCCAGCAGCGCCAGGCGGGGAGGGGGCTATGGCTACACCTTC	CASSARRGGGYGYTF
TRBJ2-7	-	TRBV6-1	-	TGTGCCAGCAGTGTGAACCGGGTCCTAAACCTCTACGAGCAGTACTTC	CASSVNRVLNLYEQYF
TRBJ2-2	-	TRBV7-8	-	TGTGCCAGCAGCTCCGGACAGATTAACACCGGGGAGCTGTTTTTT	CASSSGQINTGELFF
TRBJ1-5	few	TRBV5-1	-	TGCGCCAGCAGCTTATTGGGGCCGTGGAATCAGCCCCAGCATTTT	CASSLLGPWNQPQHF
TRBJ1-6	-	TRBV5-6	-	TGTGCCAGCAGCTTGGACGCGGCGACGGAAAGCTCCTATAATTCACCCCTCCACTTT	CASSLDAATESSYNSPLHF
TRBJ1-4	few	TRBV4-3	TRBD1	TGCGCCAGCAGCCAAGTACAGGGGATGTCTAATGAAAAACTGTTTTTT	CASSQVQGMSNEKLFF
TRBJ2-7	few	TRBV7-2	-	TGTGCCAGCAGCTCGAGGGGGGGGACAACCGAGCAGTACTTC	CASSSRGGTTEQYF
TRBJ1-5	few	TRBV6-5	-	TGTGCCAGCAGGGGGGGGAGCAATCAGCCCCAGCATTTT	CASRGGSNQPQHF
TRBJ2-5	few	TRBV2	TRBD2	TGTGCCAGCAGTGTCGACGGGGGGTCTGGGGAGACCCAGTACTTC	CASSVDGGSGETQYF
TRBJ1-4	-	TRBV7-2	TRBD1	TGTGCCAGCAGCACCCGGACAGGGAGGGTTGAAAAACTGTTTTTT	CASSTRTGRVEKLFF
TRBJ2-6	-	TRBV5-5	-	TGTGCCAGCAGCAGAGATTACTCTGGGGCCAACGTCCTGACTTTC	CASSRDYSGANVLTF
TRBJ1-1	many	TRBV27	-	TGTGCCAGCAGCCCGGCCTCCAGGGTGACTGAAGCTTTCTTT	CASSPASRVTEAFF
TRBJ2-2	-	TRBV7-6	TRBD1	TGTGCCAGCAGCCCCGGGACAGGGCGCACCGGGGAGCTGTTTTTT	CASSPGTGRTGELFF
TRBJ2-7	-	TRBV7-9	TRBD2	TGTGCCAGCAGCCCCCGGACTAGCGGCTACGAGCAGTACTTC	CASSPRTSGYEQYF
TRBJ1-2	-	TRBV28	-	TGTGCCAGCAGGGCGCAGGGGGGCTACACCTTC	CASRAQGGYTF
TRBJ2-1	-	TRBV4-2	TRBD2	TGTGCCAGCAGCCAAAACCCCGGGAGGAGCTCCAATGAGCAGTTCTTC	CASSQNPGRSSNEQFF
TRBJ2-5	few	TRBV11-2	TRBD1	TGTGCCAGCAGCCTCACCGGGACAGGGTTGGTCGAGACCCAGTACTTC	CASSLTGTGLVETQYF
TRBJ2-3	few	TRBV5-1	TRBD2	TGCGCCAGCAACGGACTAGCGGGGGGTACAGATACGCAGTATTTT	CASNGLAGGTDTQYF
TRBJ2-7	-	TRBV5-1	TRBD1	TGCGCCAGCAGCTTGGGCCCCCGACAGGGGGGCTACGAGCAGTACTTC	CASSLGPRQGGYEQYF
TRBJ1-4	few	TRBV30	TRBD1	TGTGCCTGGACCGGACAGGGGGCAACTAATGAAAAACTGTTTTTT	CAWTGQGATNEKLFF
TRBJ2-5	-	TRBV28	TRBD1	TGTGCCAGCAGCCGTAGACAGGGACGGGAGACCCAGTACTTC	CASSRRQGRETQYF
TRBJ2-3	-	TRBV7-9	-	TGTGCCAGCAGCTCCCCAGCAGATACGCAGTATTTT	CASSSPADTQYF
TRBJ1-2	few	TRBV11-2	TRBD1	TGTGCCAGCAGCTCGCCCCGGGACAGGGCGGACTCTAACTATGGCTACACCTTC	CASSSPRDRADSNYGYTF
TRBJ1-5	-	TRBV7-2	TRBD1	TGTGCCAGCAGCCAAGGTGTTGGGACAGGGGTCGGACAGCCCCAGCATTTT	CASSQGVGTGVGQPQHF
TRBJ1-2	few	TRBV19	TRBD1	TGTGCCAGTAGCGACCCGGGGACAGCGAACTATGGCTACACCTTC	CASSDPGTANYGYTF
TRBJ2-3	-	TRBV7-3	-	TGTGCCAGCAGCTTAAACCAGCGGTCGAGCACAGATACGCAGTATTTT	CASSLNQRSSTDTQYF
TRBJ1-5	-	TRBV18	-	TGTGCCAGCTCACCAGTACTTGATCAGCCCCAGCATTTT	CASSPVLDQPQHF
TRBJ1-5	few	TRBV2	-	TGTGCCAGCAGTGAGCCGGGGCAGCCCCAGCATTTT	CASSEPGQPQHF
TRBJ2-3	many	TRBV10-3	TRBD2	TGTGCCATCAGGCCATCGGGACTAGATGGCACAGATACGCAGTATTTT	CAIRPSGLDGTDTQYF
TRBJ2-2	-	TRBV27	-	TGTGCCAGCAGATTTAATGCCGGGGAGCTGTTTTTT	CASRFNAGELFF
TRBJ1-5	-	TRBV19	-	TGTGCCAGTAGTACTACAGGGATTAGCAATCAGCCCCAGCATTTT	CASSTTGISNQPQHF
TRBJ2-1	-	TRBV2	TRBD1	TGTGCCAGCAGTGAGCGGACAGGGGACTGGGCGAAGCAGTTCTTC	CASSERTGDWAKQFF
TRBJ2-5	few	TRBV5-1	TRBD2	TGCGCCAGCAGTGGAGCGGGGGACCAAGAGACCCAGTACTTC	CASSGAGDQETQYF
TRBJ2-1	-	TRBV15	TRBD2	TGTGCCACCAGCAGGTACCAGCGGGGGGGCAACAATGAGCAGTTCTTC	CATSRYQRGGNNEQFF